These 28 T cell receptor beta chains were all obtained from the same sample, sequenced in a study of T cells in Graves' hyperthyroidism and ophthalmopathy. TCR beta CDR3 region amplification was performed from RNA transcripts. A first-round RT-PCR of the TCR CDR3 used the HTBI primer set. TCRdb used MiXCR to reprocess the multiplex PCR reads, holding one entry per CDR3 protein. The table lists around 300,000 distinct CDR3 sequences, about an eighth of them singletons. Input material: blood. The receptor source for this set is a young woman with Graves' hyperthyroidism that later progressed to Graves' ophthalmopathy.

As regards this clonotype: Given a much more abundant clone one base away, this may be a read error. This chain links TRBV11-2 with TRBJ1-1; D is unclear. This CDR3 region has 10 residues. Germline V lookup: CDR1 SGHAT, CDR2 FQNNGV. CDR3 loop: CPSSNTEAFF. The CDR3 DNA reads TGTCCCAGTTCGAACACTGAAGCTTTCTTT.

This clonotype was detected a few times. This chain links TRBV5-8 with TRBJ2-6, with no clear D. The CDR3 runs 13 residues. The germline V and J ends were trimmed by 2 bases and 3 bases, with 3 bases remaining between them. Per germline, CDR1 SGHTS and CDR2 YDEGEE. Here the CDR3 DNA reads TGTGCCAGCAGCTTATTTGGGGCCAACGTCCTGACTTTC. Translated, it gives CASSLFGANVLTF.

This clonotype has ten or more counts. The chain combines TRBV7-2 with TRBJ2-3, with TRBD2 identical over 8 bases. J was trimmed by 11 bases and V by 4 bases; bases with no gene match: 14. Germline CDR1 reads SGHTA; CDR2 reads FQGNSA. The CDR3 length is 15 residues. The CDR3 DNA reads TGTGCCAGCAGCTACACTAGCGGAAGCCGCGGGTTGCAGTATTTT. Its protein product is CASSYTSGSRGLQYF.

This clonotype was recorded at least ten times. This chain uses TRBV30 with TRBJ1-5; D remains ambiguous. The CDR3 has 13 residues. Germline V gene lookup returns CDR1 GTSNPN and CDR2 SVGIG (reference sequence). V was trimmed by 3 bases and J by 0 bases, leaving 6 bases between them. The CDR3 nucleotides read TGTGCCTGGAGCTTGTCTAGCAATCAGCCCCAGCATTTT. It codes for CAWSLSSNQPQHF.

In this sample, this clonotype turned up many times. The chain has TRBV9 and TRBJ2-5; D is perhaps TRBD2 (5 bases). In germline, CDR1 is SGDLS, CDR2 YYNGEE. This CDR3 has 14 amino acids. V lost 3 bases and J 4 bases, leaving 13 bases between the germline ends. CDR3 loop: CASSAEGATETQYF. The CDR3 DNA is TGTGCCAGCAGCGCCGAGGGCGCCACAGAGACCCAGTACTTC.

The chain uses TRBV11-2 and TRBJ2-3, with 8 bases that match TRBD1. V dropped 5 bases and J dropped 5; count of bases not matched to a gene: 12. Germline CDR1 SGHAT, CDR2 FQNNGV. The CDR3 is 16 residues long. In DNA, the CDR3 is TGTGCCAGCAGCCGAAGTGCAGGGGGCGCCGGAGATACGCAGTATTTT. It translates to CASSRSAGGAGDTQYF.

The rearrangement uses TRBV27 and TRBJ1-6; no reliable D call. From germline, CDR1 is MNHEY and CDR2 SMNVEV (reference sequence). This CDR3 has 12 amino acids. With 3 bases removed from V and 7 bases from J, the gap between germline ends came to 4 bases. CDR3: CASSFFNSPLHF. In DNA form, the CDR3 reads TGTGCCAGCAGTTTTTTCAATTCACCCCTCCACTTT.

The chain employs TRBV27 and TRBJ2-7; 7 bases are shared with TRBD2. V was pared by 5 bases and J by 3 bases, with 10 bases of the junction left unmatched. Looked up from germline, CDR1 is MNHEY and CDR2 is SMNVEV (reference sequence). This CDR3 contains 15 residues. The CDR3 loop is CASSRISGNIYEQYF. The CDR3 bases are TGTGCCAGCAGTAGAATAAGCGGGAATATCTACGAGCAGTACTTC.

This clonotype has a count of ten or more. This chain links TRBV7-2 with TRBJ2-7; D ambiguous. The CDR3 contains 14 residues. Trimming pared 2 bases from V and 2 bases from J, leaving 10 bases between. The germline V gene encodes CDR1 SGHTA and CDR2 FQGNSA. CDR3 region: CASSLSAETYEQYF. Here the CDR3 DNA reads TGTGCCAGCAGCTTATCGGCAGAGACCTACGAGCAGTACTTC.

This clonotype appeared many times. The V call is TRBV29-1, the J call TRBJ1-1, with TRBD1 identical over 9 bases. Germline CDR1 is SQVTM and CDR2 is ANQGSEA. V gave up 4 bases and J gave up 5 bases; unmatched junction bases: 11. This CDR3 has 15 amino acids. The CDR3 sequence: CSVGPTGTGWTEAFF. The CDR3 DNA reads TGCAGCGTTGGACCCACCGGGACAGGGTGGACTGAAGCTTTCTTT.

In this sample, this clonotype turned up many times. The chain joins TRBV27 to TRBJ2-7; either TRBD1 or TRBD2 may supply D (6 bases each). The V end was cut by 7 bases, the J end by 3 bases, with 22 bases between. The CDR3 sequence is 16 residues long. CDR1 is MNHEY, CDR2 SMNVEV, per germline (reference sequence). The CDR3 nucleotides read TGTGCCAGCAAGAGGGCCCCGGGGGACACACGCTACGAGCAGTACTTC. Protein: CASKRAPGDTRYEQYF.

J is TRBJ2-2 and V is TRBV29-1; D not resolved. The germline CDR1 and CDR2 sequences are SQVTM and ANQGSEA. Trimming stripped 8 bases from V and 0 bases from J, with 10 bases between. This CDR3 region has 13 residues. The CDR3 DNA reads TGCAGCTCTATGGCCTCGAACACCGGGGAGCTGTTTTTT. Amino acids: CSSMASNTGELFF.

The chain uses TRBV10-3 and TRBJ2-3, with 13 bases fitting TRBD2. The junction had 3 bases not matched to a gene; V was cut back by 5 bases and J by 4 bases. Germline V gene lookup returns CDR1 ENHRY and CDR2 SYGVKD. The CDR3 loop spans 15 amino acids. CDR3 sequence: CAISNGLAGADTQYF. The CDR3 region has the DNA TGTGCCATCAGTAACGGACTAGCGGGAGCAGATACGCAGTATTTT.

This clonotype was detected ten times or more. The rearrangement links TRBV12-3 or TRBV12-4 to TRBJ2-1, with 11 bases that match TRBD2. Trimming removed 8 bases from V and 7 bases from J; junction bases left unmatched: 10. The CDR3 consists of 15 residues. In DNA form, the CDR3 reads TGTGCCAGCGTCAACTTGGCTAGCGGGGGGAATGAGCAGTTCTTC. It codes for CASVNLASGGNEQFF.

The table lists this clonotype with many counts. The chain recombines TRBV12-3 or TRBV12-4 with TRBJ1-2; D is unclear. This CDR3 is built from 11 residues. V was shortened by 4 bases and J by 8 bases, with 8 bases between the two germline ends. The CDR3 spells CASSSGWGYTF. CDR3 bases: TGTGCCAGCAGTTCCGGCTGGGGCTACACCTTC.

Regarding this clonotype: A much larger clone lies one base from this, so it may be a read error. The gene calls are TRBV7-3 and TRBJ1-1, with unresolved D. Trimming left V 2 bases short and J 0 bases short, with 13 bases between. Germline CDR1 and CDR2: SGHTA and FQGTGA. This CDR3 region has 16 residues. The CDR3 region has the DNA TGTGCCAGCAGCTTAGTGGGGAGGGCGTTGAACACTGAAGCTTTCTTT. Its protein product is CASSLVGRALNTEAFF.

This clonotype came up a few times. This sequence joins TRBV4-1 and TRBJ1-2; D gene uncertain. Germline loops: CDR1 MGHRA, CDR2 YSYEKL. The CDR3 extends over 15 amino acids. Trimming took off 3 bases at V and 3 bases at J, with 14 bases between the two ends. CDR3 region: CASSQGDSSYYGYTF. In DNA, the CDR3 is TGCGCCAGCAGCCAGGGAGATTCATCTTACTATGGCTACACCTTC.

This clonotype appeared many times. The chain is built from TRBV11-2 and TRBJ2-1; 12 bases map to TRBD2. J was trimmed by 8 bases and V by 5 bases; bases with no gene match: 13. Germline values: CDR1 SGHAT, CDR2 FQNNGV. The CDR3 sequence is 17 residues long. The CDR3 DNA reads as TGTGCCAGCAGCCGAGGACTAGCGGGAAACGTTTTGGATGAGCAGTTCTTC. This gives the protein CASSRGLAGNVLDEQFF.

This rearrangement joins TRBV2 to TRBJ2-1, with 10 bases identical to TRBD2. There are 16 residues in the CDR3. Germline V CDR1 and CDR2: SNHLY, FYNNEI. V shed 5 bases and J 3 bases; nucleotides not matched to a gene: 7. CDR3 DNA sequence: TGTGCCAGCAGTCCGCTAGCGGGAGCGGTCTACAATGAGCAGTTCTTC. It encodes CASSPLAGAVYNEQFF.

This clonotype was observed at least ten times. This sequence joins TRBV12-3 or TRBV12-4 and TRBJ1-1; D not certain. V lost 3 bases and J lost 6, with 8 bases in between. CDR3 length: 12 amino acids. CDR3: CASSFSGPEAFF. Here the CDR3 DNA reads TGTGCCAGCAGTTTTAGTGGGCCTGAAGCTTTCTTT.

V gene TRBV2 combines with J gene TRBJ2-5, with TRBD1 identical over 10 bases. Germline loops: CDR1 SNHLY, CDR2 FYNNEI. The V segment lost 6 bases and the J segment 5 bases; nucleotides outside the gene matches: 9. This CDR3 is 15 amino acids long. CDR3 sequence reads: CASSAGQGVGETQYF. CDR3 nucleotide sequence: TGTGCCAGCAGCGCTGGACAGGGGGTCGGGGAGACCCAGTACTTC.

This clonotype was observed at least ten times. V gene TRBV10-3 combines with J gene TRBJ1-4, with a tentative D call TRBD1 (5 bases). Per germline, CDR1 ENHRY and CDR2 SYGVKD. V lost 0 bases and J 8 bases, leaving 13 bases between the germline ends. CDR3 size: 15 residues. The CDR3 nucleotides read TGTGCCATCAGTGAGTCTCTCCAGGGCCGAGAAAAACTGTTTTTT. Amino acid sequence: CAISESLQGREKLFF.

This clonotype has ten or more counts. This chain connects TRBV27 to TRBJ1-6, with D unclear. The CDR3 is 15 residues long. Trimming shortened V by 7 bases and J by 4 bases, and 14 bases separated the two germline ends. CDR1 is MNHEY and CDR2 is SMNVEV in the germline V gene (reference sequence). CDR3 in amino acids: CASTRSTEYNSPLHF. CDR3 coding DNA: TGTGCCAGCACCCGATCGACGGAGTATAATTCACCCCTCCACTTT.

V is TRBV20-1 and J is TRBJ2-7; TRBD2 matches at 9 bases. Germline V CDR1 and CDR2: DFQATT, SNEGSKA (reference sequence). Losses at the gene ends were 0 bases for V and 0 bases for J; bases not matched to a gene: 3. CDR3 length equals 15 residues. The CDR3 protein is CSAREISGSSYEQYF. CDR3 nucleotides: TGCAGTGCTAGAGAGATTAGCGGGAGCTCCTACGAGCAGTACTTC.

The gene calls are TRBV19 and TRBJ2-3; tentative D call: TRBD2 (6 bases). The CDR3 runs 14 residues. V lost 1 base and J 5 bases, leaving 10 bases between the germline ends. Germline V CDR1 and CDR2: LNHDA, SQIVND (reference sequence). As DNA, the CDR3 is TGTGCCAGTAGTATAGGAGCGGGTAAAGATACGCAGTATTTT. Translation: CASSIGAGKDTQYF.

Only a few counts were recorded for this clonotype. The DNA for the CDR3 is TGCGCCAGCAGCCAAGTCCTAGCCGCGTACAATGAGCAGTTCTTC. This encodes CASSQVLAAYNEQFF. The V gene is TRBV4-1, the J gene TRBJ2-1; D may be TRBD2 (5 bases). Trimming removed 1 base at V and 4 bases at J, with 11 bases between. CDR3 length: 15 amino acids. Germline CDR1 reads MGHRA; CDR2 reads YSYEKL.

The chain carries TRBV2 and TRBJ1-1; no clear D. The germline V gene encodes CDR1 SNHLY and CDR2 FYNNEI. V gave up 10 bases and J gave up 6 bases, with 18 bases separating them. There are 13 residues in the CDR3. CDR3 DNA: TGTGCCATCCGGGGAGGTGTGTACGCTGAAGCTTTCTTT. Its protein product is CAIRGGVYAEAFF.

The sample holds many counts of this clonotype. The chain uses TRBV5-1 and TRBJ2-7; no definite D call. Germline CDR1 and CDR2: SGHRS and YFSETQ. The V end lost 5 bases, the J end lost 1 base, and 7 bases lay between the germline ends. CDR3 length: 12 amino acids. The CDR3 here is CASREDSYEQYF. The CDR3 region has the DNA TGCGCCAGCAGGGAAGATTCCTACGAGCAGTACTTC. Supplemented by reference TRBV5-1 and TRBJ2-7, the full variable domain reads KAGVTQTPRYLIKTRGQQVTLSCSPISGHRSVSWYQQTPGQGLQFLFEYFSETQRNKGNFPGRFSGRQFSNSRSEMNVSTLELGDSALYLCASREDSYEQYFGPGTRLTVT.